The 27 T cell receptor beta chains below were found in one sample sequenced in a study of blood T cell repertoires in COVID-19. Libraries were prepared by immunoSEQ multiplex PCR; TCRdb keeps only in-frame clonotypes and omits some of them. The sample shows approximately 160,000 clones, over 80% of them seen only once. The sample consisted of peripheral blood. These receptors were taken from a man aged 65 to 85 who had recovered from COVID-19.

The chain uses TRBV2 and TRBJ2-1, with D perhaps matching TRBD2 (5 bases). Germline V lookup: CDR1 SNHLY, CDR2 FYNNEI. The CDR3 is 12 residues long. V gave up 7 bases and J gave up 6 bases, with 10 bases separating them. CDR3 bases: TGTGCCAGCAAAGCTAGCATCAATGAGCAGTTCTTC. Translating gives CASKASINEQFF. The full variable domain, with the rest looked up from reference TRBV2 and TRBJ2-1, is EPEVTQTPSHQVTQMGQEVILRCVPISNHLYFYWYRQILGQKVEFLVSFYNNEISEKSEIFDDQFSVERPDGSNFTLKIRSTKLEDSAMYFCASKASINEQFFGPGTRLTVL.

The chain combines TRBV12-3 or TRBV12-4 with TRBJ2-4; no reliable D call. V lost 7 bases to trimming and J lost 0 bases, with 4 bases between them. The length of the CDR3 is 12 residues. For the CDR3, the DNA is TGTGCCAGCACCTTAGCCAAAAACATTCAGTACTTC. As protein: CASTLAKNIQYF.

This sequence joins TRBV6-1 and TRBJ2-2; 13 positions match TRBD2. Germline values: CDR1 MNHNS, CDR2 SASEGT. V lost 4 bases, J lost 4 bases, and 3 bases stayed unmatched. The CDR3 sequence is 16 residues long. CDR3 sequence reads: CASSGGLAGPTGELFF. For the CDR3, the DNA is TGTGCCAGCAGTGGGGGACTAGCGGGACCCACCGGGGAGCTGTTTTTT.

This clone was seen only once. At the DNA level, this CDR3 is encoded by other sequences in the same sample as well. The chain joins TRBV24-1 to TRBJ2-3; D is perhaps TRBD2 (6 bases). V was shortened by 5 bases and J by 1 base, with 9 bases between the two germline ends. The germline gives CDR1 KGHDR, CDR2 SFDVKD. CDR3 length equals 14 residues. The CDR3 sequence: CATSGGGGTDTQYF. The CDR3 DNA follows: TGTGCCACCAGTGGGGGCGGGGGCACAGATACGCAGTATTTT.

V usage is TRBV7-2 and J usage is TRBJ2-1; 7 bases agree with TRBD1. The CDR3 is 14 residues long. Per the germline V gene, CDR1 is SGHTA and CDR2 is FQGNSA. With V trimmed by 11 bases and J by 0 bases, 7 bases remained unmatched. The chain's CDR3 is CASRGGRSYNEQFF. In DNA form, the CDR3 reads TGTGCCTCCCGAGGGGGCCGCTCCTACAATGAGCAGTTCTTC.

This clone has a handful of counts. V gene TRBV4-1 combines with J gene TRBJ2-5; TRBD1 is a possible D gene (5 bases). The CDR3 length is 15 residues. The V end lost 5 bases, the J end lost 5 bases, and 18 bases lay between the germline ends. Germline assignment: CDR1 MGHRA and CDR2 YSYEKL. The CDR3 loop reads CASSSRPGYFETQYF. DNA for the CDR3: TGCGCCAGCAGCTCCCGCCCAGGGTATTTCGAGACCCAGTACTTC.

The CDR3 loop reads CASRGAGLTYNEQFF. The CDR3 nucleotides read TGTGCCAGTAGAGGAGCGGGATTAACCTACAATGAGCAGTTCTTC. V and J are TRBV19 and TRBJ2-1, with TRBD2 identical over 7 bases. This CDR3 has 15 amino acids. The ends lost 6 bases at V and 2 bases at J; junction bases unmatched: 7. Per germline, CDR1 LNHDA and CDR2 SQIVND (reference sequence).

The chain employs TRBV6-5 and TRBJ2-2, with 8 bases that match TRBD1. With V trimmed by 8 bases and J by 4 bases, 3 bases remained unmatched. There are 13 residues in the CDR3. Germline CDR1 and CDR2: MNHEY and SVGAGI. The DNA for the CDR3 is TGTGCCAGCGCCACAGGGGGCACCGGGGAGCTGTTTTTT. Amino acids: CASATGGTGELFF.

This chain's CDR3 is CSARDSDAYGYTF. In nucleotides, the CDR3 is TGCAGCGCTAGGGACAGCGACGCCTATGGCTACACCTTC. V usage is TRBV29-1 and J usage is TRBJ1-2; 7 nucleotides align to TRBD1. Unmatched junction bases numbered 9, after V lost 7 bases and J lost 4 bases. Germline V gives CDR1 SQVTM, CDR2 ANQGSEA. CDR3 length equals 13 residues.

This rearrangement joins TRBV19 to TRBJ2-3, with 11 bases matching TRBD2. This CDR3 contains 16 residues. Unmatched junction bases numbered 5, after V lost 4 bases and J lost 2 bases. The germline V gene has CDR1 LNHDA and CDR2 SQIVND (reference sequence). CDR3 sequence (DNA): TGTGCCAGTAGTACTGGGACTAGCGGACCCACAGATACGCAGTATTTT. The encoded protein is CASSTGTSGPTDTQYF. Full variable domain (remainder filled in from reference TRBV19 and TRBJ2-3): DGGITQSPKYLFRKEGQNVTLSCEQNLNHDAMYWYRQDPGQGLRLIYYSQIVNDFQKGDIAEGYSVSREKKESFPLTVTSAQKNPTAFYLCASSTGTSGPTDTQYFGPGTRLTVL.

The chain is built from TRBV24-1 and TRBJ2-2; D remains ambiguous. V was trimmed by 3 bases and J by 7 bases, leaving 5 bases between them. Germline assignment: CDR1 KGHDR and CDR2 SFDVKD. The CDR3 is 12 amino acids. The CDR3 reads CATSDPLGELFF. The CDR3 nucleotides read TGTGCCACCAGTGATCCCCTCGGGGAGCTGTTTTTT.

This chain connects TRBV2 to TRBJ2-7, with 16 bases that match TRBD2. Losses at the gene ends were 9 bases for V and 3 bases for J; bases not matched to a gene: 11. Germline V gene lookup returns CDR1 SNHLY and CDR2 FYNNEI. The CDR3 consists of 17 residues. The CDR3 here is CASDEPGLAGGHYEQYF. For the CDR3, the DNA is TGTGCCAGTGACGAACCGGGACTAGCGGGAGGGCACTACGAGCAGTACTTC.

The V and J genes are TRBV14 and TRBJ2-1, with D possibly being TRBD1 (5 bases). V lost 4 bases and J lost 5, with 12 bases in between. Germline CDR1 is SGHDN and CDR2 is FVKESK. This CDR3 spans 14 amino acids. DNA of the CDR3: TGTGCCAGCAGCCGGATGACAGCCAACAATGAGCAGTTCTTC. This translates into CASSRMTANNEQFF.

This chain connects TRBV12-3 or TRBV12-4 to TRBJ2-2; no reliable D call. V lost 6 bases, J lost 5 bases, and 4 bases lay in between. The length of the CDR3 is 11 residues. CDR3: CASSRTGELFF. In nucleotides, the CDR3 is TGTGCCAGCAGCCGGACCGGGGAGCTGTTTTTT.

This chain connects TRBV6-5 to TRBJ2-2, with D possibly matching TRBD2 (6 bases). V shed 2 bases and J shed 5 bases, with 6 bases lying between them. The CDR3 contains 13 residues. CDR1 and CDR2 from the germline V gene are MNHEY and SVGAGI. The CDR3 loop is CASSYGGTGELFF. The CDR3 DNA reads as TGTGCCAGCAGTTACGGGGGGACCGGGGAGCTGTTTTTT.

The CDR3 sequence: CASSSGRGHNEQFF. CDR3 nucleotides: TGTGCCAGCAGCTCCGGGAGGGGTCACAATGAGCAGTTCTTC. This chain links TRBV7-9 with TRBJ2-1, with TRBD2 matching over 8 bases. Losses at the gene ends were 4 bases for V and 5 bases for J; bases not matched to a gene: 4. There are 14 residues in the CDR3. Germline CDR1 and CDR2: SEHNR and FQNEAQ (reference sequence).

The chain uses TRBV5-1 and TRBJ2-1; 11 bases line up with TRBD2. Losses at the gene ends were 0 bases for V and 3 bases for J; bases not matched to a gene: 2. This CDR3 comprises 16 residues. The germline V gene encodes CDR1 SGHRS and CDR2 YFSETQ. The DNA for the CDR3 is TGCGCCAGCAGCTTGGCGCTAGCGGGAGGCTACAATGAGCAGTTCTTC. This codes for CASSLALAGGYNEQFF. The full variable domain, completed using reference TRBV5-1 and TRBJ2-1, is KAGVTQTPRYLIKTRGQQVTLSCSPISGHRSVSWYQQTPGQGLQFLFEYFSETQRNKGNFPGRFSGRQFSNSRSEMNVSTLELGDSALYLCASSLALAGGYNEQFFGPGTRLTVL.

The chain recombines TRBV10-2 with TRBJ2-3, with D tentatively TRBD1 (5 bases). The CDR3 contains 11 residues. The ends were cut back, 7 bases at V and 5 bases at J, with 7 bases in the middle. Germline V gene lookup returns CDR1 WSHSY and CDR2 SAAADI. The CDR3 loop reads CASTGRDTQYF. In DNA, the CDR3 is TGCGCCAGCACAGGGCGAGATACGCAGTATTTT.

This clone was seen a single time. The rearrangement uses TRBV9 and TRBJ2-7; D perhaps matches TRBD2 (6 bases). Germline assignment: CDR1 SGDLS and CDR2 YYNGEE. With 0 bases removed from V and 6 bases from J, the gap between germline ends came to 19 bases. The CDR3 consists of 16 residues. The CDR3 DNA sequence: TGTGCCAGCAGCGTAGATTGGGGGGATGTGTTTGGCGAGCAGTACTTC. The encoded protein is CASSVDWGDVFGEQYF.

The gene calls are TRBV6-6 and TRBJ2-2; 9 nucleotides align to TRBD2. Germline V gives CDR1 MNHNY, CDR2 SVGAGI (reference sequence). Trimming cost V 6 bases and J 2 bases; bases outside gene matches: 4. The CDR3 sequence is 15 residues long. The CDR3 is CASRQTSGNTGELFF. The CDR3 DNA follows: TGTGCCAGCAGACAGACTAGCGGAAACACCGGGGAGCTGTTTTTT.

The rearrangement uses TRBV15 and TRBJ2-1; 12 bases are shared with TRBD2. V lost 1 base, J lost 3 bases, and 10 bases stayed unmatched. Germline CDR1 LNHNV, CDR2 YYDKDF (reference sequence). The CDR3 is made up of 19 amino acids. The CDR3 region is CATSRVRLAGGGIYNEQFF. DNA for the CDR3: TGTGCCACCAGCAGAGTACGGCTAGCGGGAGGGGGAATCTACAATGAGCAGTTCTTC.

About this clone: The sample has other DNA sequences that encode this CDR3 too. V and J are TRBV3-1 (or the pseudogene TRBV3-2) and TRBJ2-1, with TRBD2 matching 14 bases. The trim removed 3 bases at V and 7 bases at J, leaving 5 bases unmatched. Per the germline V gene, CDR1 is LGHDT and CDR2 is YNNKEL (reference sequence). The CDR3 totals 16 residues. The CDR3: CASSQAGTSGSNEQFF. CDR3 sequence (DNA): TGTGCCAGCAGCCAGGCCGGGACTAGCGGGAGTAATGAGCAGTTCTTC.

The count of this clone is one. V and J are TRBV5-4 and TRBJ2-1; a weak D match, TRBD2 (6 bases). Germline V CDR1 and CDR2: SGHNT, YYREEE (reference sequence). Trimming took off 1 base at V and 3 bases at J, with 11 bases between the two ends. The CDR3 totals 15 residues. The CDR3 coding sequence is TGTGCCAGCAGCTTGCACGGGAGTAGCTACAATGAGCAGTTCTTC. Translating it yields CASSLHGSSYNEQFF. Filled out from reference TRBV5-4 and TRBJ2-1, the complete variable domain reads ETGVTQSPTHLIKTRGQQVTLRCSSQSGHNTVSWYQQALGQGPQFIFQYYREEENGRGNFPPRFSGLQFPNYSSELNVNALELDDSALYLCASSLHGSSYNEQFFGPGTRLTVL.

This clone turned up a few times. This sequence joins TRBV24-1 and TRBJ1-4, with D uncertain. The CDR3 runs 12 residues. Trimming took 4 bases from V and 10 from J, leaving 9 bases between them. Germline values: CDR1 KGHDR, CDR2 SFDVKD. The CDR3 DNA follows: TGTGCCACCAGTGACTCTACTCGAAAACTGTTTTTT. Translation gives CATSDSTRKLFF.

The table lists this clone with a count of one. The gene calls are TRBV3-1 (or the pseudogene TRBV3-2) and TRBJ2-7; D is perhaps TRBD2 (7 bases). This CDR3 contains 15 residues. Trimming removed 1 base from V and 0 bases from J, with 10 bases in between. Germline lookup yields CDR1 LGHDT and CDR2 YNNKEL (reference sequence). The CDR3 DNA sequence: TGTGCCAGCAGCCAAGCTGCGGGGGCCTCCTACGAGCAGTACTTC. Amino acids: CASSQAAGASYEQYF.

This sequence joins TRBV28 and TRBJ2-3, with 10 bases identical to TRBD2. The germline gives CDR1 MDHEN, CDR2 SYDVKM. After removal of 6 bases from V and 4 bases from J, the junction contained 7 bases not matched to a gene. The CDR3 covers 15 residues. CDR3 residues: CASSSSGRDADTQYF. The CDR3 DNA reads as TGTGCCAGCAGCTCGAGCGGGAGGGACGCAGATACGCAGTATTTT. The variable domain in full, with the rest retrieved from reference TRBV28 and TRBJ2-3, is DVKVTQSSRYLVKRTGEKVFLECVQDMDHENMFWYRQDPGLGLRLIYFSYDVKMKEKGDIPEGYSVSREKKERFSLILESASTNQTSMYLCASSSSGRDADTQYFGPGTRLTVL.

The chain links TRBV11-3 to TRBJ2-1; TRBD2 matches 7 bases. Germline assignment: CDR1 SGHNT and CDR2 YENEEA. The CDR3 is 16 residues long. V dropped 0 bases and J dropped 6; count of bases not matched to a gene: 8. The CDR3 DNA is TGTGCCAGCAGCTTAGAGGGGACTATAGCGGGCAATGAGCAGTTCTTC. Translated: CASSLEGTIAGNEQFF.